This TCR beta chain was identified during a study of cytomegalovirus exposure and HLA in healthy donors. About the research overall: Earlier, 200 million or so T cells were analyzed, and fewer than 120 million unique TCR beta sequences were found among them. Overall study results and limits: Later analysis identified a missense DCLRE1C variant that was linked to TCR beta V- and J-gene trimming. In a later analysis, at a false discovery rate of 0.05, under 20,000 TCR beta sequences were associated with HLA alleles.

Healthy people donating bone marrow made up the donors. The germline CDR1 and CDR2 sequences are SEHNR and FQNEAQ (reference sequence). Trimming took 5 bases from V and 0 from J; bases not matched to a gene: 10. The CDR3 length is 17 residues. With 60 Vbeta and 13 Jbeta primers, the PCR was carried out. Assay used: immunoSEQ multiplex PCR; TCRdb lists only in-frame clones, some missing. Of around 210,000 clones listed, approximately 85% are singletons. Concerning this clone itself: The antigen is unknown.

The chain is built from TRBV7-9 and TRBJ1-1; TRBD1 agrees at 9 bases. The source is a woman between 40 and 50 years old in good health and CMV-seronegative. The sequenced sample was PBMCs. The CDR3 region is CASSLTPGQGMNTEAFF. The CDR3 DNA follows: TGTGCCAGCAGCCTGACTCCGGGACAGGGCATGAACACTGAAGCTTTCTTT. The entire variable domain, with the rest obtained from reference TRBV7-9 and TRBJ1-1, is as follows: DTGVSQNPRHKITKRGQNVTFRCDPISEHNRLYWYRQTLGQGPEFLTYFQNEAQLEKSRLLSDRFSAERPKGSFSTLEIQRTEQGDSAMYLCASSLTPGQGMNTEAFFGQGTRLTVV.